This T cell receptor beta chain was identified during a study of breast tumors, draining lymph nodes, adjacent tissues. At least ten counts were recorded for this clonotype. TCRdb re-derived calls from the multiplex PCR reads in MiXCR, one entry per CDR3 protein. Of under 70,000 distinct CDR3 sequences listed, roughly 40% were seen once; the top ten hold about 8%. Germline values: CDR1 SGDLS, CDR2 YYNGEE. The J segment lost 1 base and the V segment lost 7 bases, leaving 5 bases of the junction unmatched. This CDR3 spans 15 amino acids. The receptor comes from a female donor with breast cancer. Some clones in this sample may be carry-over from other donors' samples. Material: breast tumor tissue. V gene TRBV9 combines with J gene TRBJ1-5; the match to TRBD1 covers 10 bases. The CDR3 nucleotides read TGTGCCAGCGCCGAGGGACAGGGGAGCAATCAGCCCCAGCATTTT. This gives the protein CASAEGQGSNQPQHF.